This entry is about one T cell receptor (beta chain). This record belongs to a study of technical replicates of blood from a handful of donors. The junction had 17 bases not matched to a gene; V was cut back by 6 bases and J by 9 bases. The CDR3 consists of 15 residues. CDR1 is MNHNY and CDR2 is SVGAGI in the germline V gene (reference sequence). Using immunoSEQ multiplex PCR, the repertoire was profiled, and TCRdb retains in-frame clones only, with some absent. The sample records tens of thousands of clones, approximately 97% being singletons. The chain carries TRBV6-6 and TRBJ2-7; the match to TRBD1 covers 7 bases. The sequence came from a human donor in good health. Sequencing was done on a sample of T cells isolated from PBMCs. The CDR3 nucleotides are TGTGCCAGCAGACAAACCCAGGGACACAGGGGAAGGCAGTACTTC. Translation: CASRQTQGHRGRQYF.